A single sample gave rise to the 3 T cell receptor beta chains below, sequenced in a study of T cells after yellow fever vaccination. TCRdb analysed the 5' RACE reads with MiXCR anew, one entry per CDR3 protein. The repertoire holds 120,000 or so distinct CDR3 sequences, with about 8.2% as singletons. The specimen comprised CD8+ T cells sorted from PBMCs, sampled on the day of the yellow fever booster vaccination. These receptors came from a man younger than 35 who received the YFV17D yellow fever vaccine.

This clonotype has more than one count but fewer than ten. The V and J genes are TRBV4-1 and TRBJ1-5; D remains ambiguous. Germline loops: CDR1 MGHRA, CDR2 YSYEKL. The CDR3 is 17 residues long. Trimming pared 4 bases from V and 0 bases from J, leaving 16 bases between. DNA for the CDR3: TGCGCCAGCAGCCTCTCAGGCTCCTTGTATAGCAATCAGCCCCAGCATTTT. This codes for CASSLSGSLYSNQPQHF.

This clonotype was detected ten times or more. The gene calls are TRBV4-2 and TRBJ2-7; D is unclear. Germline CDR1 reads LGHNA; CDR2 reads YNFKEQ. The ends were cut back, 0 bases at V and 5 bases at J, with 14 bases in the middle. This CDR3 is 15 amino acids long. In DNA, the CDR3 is TGTGCCAGCAGCCAAGATCTGACCGCTGGGAACGAGCAGTACGTC. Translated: CASSQDLTAGNEQYV.

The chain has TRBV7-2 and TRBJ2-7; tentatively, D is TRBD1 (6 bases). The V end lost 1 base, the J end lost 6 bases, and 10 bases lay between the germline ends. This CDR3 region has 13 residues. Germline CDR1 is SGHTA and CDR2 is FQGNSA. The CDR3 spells CASSLVSRGEQYV. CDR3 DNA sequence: TGTGCCAGCAGCTTAGTGTCCAGGGGCGAGCAGTACGTC.